This TCR beta chain derives from a study of CD8 T cells in ankylosing spondylitis. Study results and limitations: Researchers report that disease-linked clones proved CD8+ and relatively rare in peripheral blood. Matched synovial fluid from ankylosing spondylitis patients was reported to be enriched for disease-linked clones. Several highly homologous variants made up a TCR beta motif that seemed to typify ankylosing spondylitis blood.

TCRdb called the 5' RACE reads again in MiXCR, with one record for every CDR3 protein. The sample gives under 250,000 distinct CDR3 sequences, about 7% of which show up once; approximately 14% is in the top ten. Germline loops: CDR1 MNHEY, CDR2 SMNVEV (reference sequence). Trimming removed 6 bases from V and 2 bases from J, with 16 bases in between. This CDR3 has 16 amino acids. Remarks on this clonotype: Antigen specificity is unknown.

The specimen sequenced was blood, either unsorted or a sorted T cell fraction (not recorded which). This TCR derives from a male donor with ankylosing spondylitis. V is TRBV27 and J is TRBJ2-2, with a tentative D call TRBD1 (6 bases). The CDR3 DNA sequence: TGTGCCAGCAGCCCCCCCGGACAGTTTAACACCGGGGAGCTGTTTTTT. Translated, it gives CASSPPGQFNTGELFF.